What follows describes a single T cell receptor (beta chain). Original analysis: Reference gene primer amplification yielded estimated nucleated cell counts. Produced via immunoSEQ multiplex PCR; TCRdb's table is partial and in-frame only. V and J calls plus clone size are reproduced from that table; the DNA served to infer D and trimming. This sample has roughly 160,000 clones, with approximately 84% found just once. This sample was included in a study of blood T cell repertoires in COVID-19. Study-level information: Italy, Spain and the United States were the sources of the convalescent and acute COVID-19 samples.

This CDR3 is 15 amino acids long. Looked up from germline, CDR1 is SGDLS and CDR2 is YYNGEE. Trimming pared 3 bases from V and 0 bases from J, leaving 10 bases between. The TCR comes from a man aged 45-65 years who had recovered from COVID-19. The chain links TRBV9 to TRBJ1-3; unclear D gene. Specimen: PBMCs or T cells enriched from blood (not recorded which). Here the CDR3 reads CASSALGDSGNTIYF. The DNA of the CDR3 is TGTGCCAGCAGCGCCCTCGGGGACTCTGGAAACACCATATATTTT.